This T cell receptor (beta chain) was obtained from a study of blood T cell repertoires in COVID-19. Study details: Samples representing acute and convalescent COVID-19 were sourced from the United States, Italy and Spain. T cells, B-cell-depleted T cells, or PBMCs provided the cDNA or gDNA that served as material.

Germline V gene lookup returns CDR1 LGHNA and CDR2 YSLEER. Trimming took 0 bases from V and 6 from J; bases not matched to a gene: 9. The CDR3 consists of 17 residues. Original data processing: How many nucleated cells were present was estimated from reference gene primer amplification. The data were produced by immunoSEQ multiplex PCR, yet TCRdb's version contains in-frame clones alone and is incomplete. From that table come the V and J calls and clone size; the DNA was used to work out D and trimming. The sample has over 200,000 clones, 85% to 90% seen once. The chain has TRBV4-3 and TRBJ2-4, with 9 bases matching TRBD1. The receptor comes from a man younger than 40 with COVID-19, enrolled during active disease. Sample: peripheral blood. The CDR3 sequence: CASSQDIGQGWRNIQYF. The CDR3 bases are TGCGCCAGCAGCCAAGATATTGGACAGGGGTGGAGAAACATTCAGTACTTC.